This T cell receptor beta chain was sequenced for a study of cytomegalovirus exposure and HLA in healthy donors. With 60 Vbeta and 13 Jbeta primers, the PCR was carried out. The method was immunoSEQ multiplex PCR; TCRdb's version includes in-frame clones alone and lacks a portion of them. Counted here are 95,000 to 150,000 clones, roughly 15% occurring once; the ten biggest clones make up about 3.1%. This clone has only a few counts. The CDR3 totals 12 residues. Unmatched junction bases numbered 2, after V lost 6 bases and J lost 4 bases. Germline V CDR1 and CDR2: SEHNR, FQNEAQ (reference sequence). The receptor comes from a female donor in good health and CMV-seropositive. Sequencing input: PBMCs. This sequence joins TRBV7-9 and TRBJ1-1, with 7 positions matching TRBD1. The CDR3: CASRAGGTEAFF. The CDR3 region has the DNA TGTGCCAGCAGAGCAGGGGGCACTGAAGCTTTCTTT.